This T cell receptor (beta chain) was sequenced in a study of T cell responses to AZD1222 COVID-19 vaccine. The J segment lost 9 bases and the V segment lost 5 bases, leaving 6 bases of the junction unmatched. The CDR3 spans 13 residues. Looked up from germline, CDR1 is SEHNR and CDR2 is FQNEAQ (reference sequence). The assay was immunoSEQ multiplex PCR, and TCRdb's table has in-frame clones only and misses some. The data contain around 200,000 clones, 90% to 95% of them singletons. The sequencing used peripheral blood, collected 28 days after the second AZD1222 dose. V gene TRBV7-9 combines with J gene TRBJ2-2, with 7 positions matching TRBD1. The receptor was derived from an adult who received the AZD1222 COVID-19 vaccine. Here the CDR3 reads CASSRQGSRELFF. The CDR3 region has the DNA TGTGCCAGCAGCCGACAGGGAAGTCGGGAGCTGTTTTTT.